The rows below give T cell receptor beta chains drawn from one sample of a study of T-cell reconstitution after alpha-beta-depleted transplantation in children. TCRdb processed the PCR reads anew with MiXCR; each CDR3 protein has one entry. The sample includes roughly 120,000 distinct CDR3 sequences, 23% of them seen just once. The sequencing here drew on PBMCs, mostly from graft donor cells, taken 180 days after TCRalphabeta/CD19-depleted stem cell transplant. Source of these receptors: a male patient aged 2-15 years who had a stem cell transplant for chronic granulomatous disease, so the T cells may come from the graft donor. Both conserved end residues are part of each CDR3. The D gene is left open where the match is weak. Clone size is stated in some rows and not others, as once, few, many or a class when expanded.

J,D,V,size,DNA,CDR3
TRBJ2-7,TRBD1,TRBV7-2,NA,TGTGCCAGCAGCTTATACAGGGGGACGGGCGAGCAGTACTTC,CASSLYRGTGEQYF
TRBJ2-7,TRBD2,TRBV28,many,TGTGCCAGCAGTCCTCCGGGACTAGCGGGAGGAATGCCAGTGCAGTACTTC,CASSPPGLAGGMPVQYF
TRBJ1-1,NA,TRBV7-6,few,TGTGCCAGCAGTCTACAGGGGAACACTGAAGCTTTCTTT,CASSLQGNTEAFF
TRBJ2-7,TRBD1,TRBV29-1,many,TGCAGCGTTGTGACAGGGGACGAGCAGTACTTC,CSVVTGDEQYF
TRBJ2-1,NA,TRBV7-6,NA,TGTGCCAGCAGCCCTATAGGCTACAATGAGCAGTTCTTC,CASSPIGYNEQFF
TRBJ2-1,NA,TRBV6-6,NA,TGTGCCAGCAGTTACGGGCAGAACAATGAGCAGTTCTTC,CASSYGQNNEQFF
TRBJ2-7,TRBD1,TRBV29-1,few,TGCAGCGTTGATAGGGACAGCTCCTACGAGCAGTACTTC,CSVDRDSSYEQYF
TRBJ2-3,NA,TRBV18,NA,TGTGCCAGCTCACCACGTTTCAGGGAGCCAGATACGCAGTATTTT,CASSPRFREPDTQYF
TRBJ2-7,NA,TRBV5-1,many,TGCGCCAGCAGCTTTAGTGGAGACCTCTACGAGCAGTACTTC,CASSFSGDLYEQYF
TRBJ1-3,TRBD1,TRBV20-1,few,TGCAGTGCAAGCGGGACAGCCAACTCTGGAAACACCATATATTTT,CSASGTANSGNTIYF
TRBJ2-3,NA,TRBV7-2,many,TGTGCCAGCAGCTCGAACTCCCGCACAGATACGCAGTATTTT,CASSSNSRTDTQYF
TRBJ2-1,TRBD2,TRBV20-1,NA,TGCTGTGCTATACTAGCGGGAGGGTCCCACTCCTACAATGAGCAGTTCTTC,CCAILAGGSHSYNEQFF
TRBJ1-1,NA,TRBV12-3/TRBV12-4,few,TGTGCCAGCAGTTTGACAGCACTGAACACTGAAGCTTTCTTT,CASSLTALNTEAFF
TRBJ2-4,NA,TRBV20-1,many,TGCAGTGCAGAAGAAAGAAAAGCCAAAAACATTCAGTACTTC,CSAEERKAKNIQYF
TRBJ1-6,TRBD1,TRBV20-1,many,TGCAGTGCCCGCCCGGGACAGAGAGATAATTCACCCCTCCACTTT,CSARPGQRDNSPLHF
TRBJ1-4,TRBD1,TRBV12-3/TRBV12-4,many,TGTGCCAGCAGTCTCAGACAGGGTAATGAAAAACTGTTTTTT,CASSLRQGNEKLFF
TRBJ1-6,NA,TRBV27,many,TGTGCCAGCAGTTTAGGACCGGGGCCTAATTCACCCCTCCACTTT,CASSLGPGPNSPLHF
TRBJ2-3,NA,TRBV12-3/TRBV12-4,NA,TGTGCCAGCAGCATGGGCGCTGGGTACAGTTCGTATTTT,CASSMGAGYSSYF
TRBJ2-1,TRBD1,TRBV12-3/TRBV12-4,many,TGTGCCAGCAGTTTTCGGACAGGGATAGACAATGAGCAGTTCTTC,CASSFRTGIDNEQFF
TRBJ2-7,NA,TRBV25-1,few,TGTGCCAGCAGTCCTACGGGCGGAGTCTACGAGCAGTACTTC,CASSPTGGVYEQYF
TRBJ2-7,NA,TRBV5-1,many,TGCGCCAGCAGCTTGGAACGGTCCGTTGGAGAGCAGTACTTC,CASSLERSVGEQYF
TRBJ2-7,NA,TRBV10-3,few,TGTGCCATCAGTGAGATGGGCTACGAGCAGTACTTC,CAISEMGYEQYF
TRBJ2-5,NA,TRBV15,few,TGTGCCACCAGCAGAGGTGAGGAGACCCAGTACTTC,CATSRGEETQYF
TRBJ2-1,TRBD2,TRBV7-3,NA,TGTGCCAGCAGCTTAACGACGGCTAGCGGCCTTAGCGAGCAGTTCTTC,CASSLTTASGLSEQFF
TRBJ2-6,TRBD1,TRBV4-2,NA,TGTGCCAGCAGCCAAGGCAGGGGGACTGGGGCCAACGTCCTGACTTTC,CASSQGRGTGANVLTF
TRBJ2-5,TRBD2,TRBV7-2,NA,TGTGCCAGCAGAACTAGCGGGATAGAGACCCAGTACTTC,CASRTSGIETQYF
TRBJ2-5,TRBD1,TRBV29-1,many,TGCAGCGTAGAACAGGGGAAAGGAGAGACCCAGTACTTC,CSVEQGKGETQYF
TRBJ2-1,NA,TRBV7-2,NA,TGTGCCAGCAGCCTAAATAGGGGTTACAATGAGCAGTTCTTC,CASSLNRGYNEQFF
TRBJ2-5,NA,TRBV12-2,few,TGTGCAAGTCGCTTAGAACCGGGGATCCAAGAGACCCAGTACTTC,CASRLEPGIQETQYF
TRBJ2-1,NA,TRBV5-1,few,TGCGCCAGCAGCCCTCCGGCGTTAGATGAGCAGTTCTTC,CASSPPALDEQFF
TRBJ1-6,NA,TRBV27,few,TGTGCCAGCAGTTTACCCCATTCACCCCTCCACTTT,CASSLPHSPLHF
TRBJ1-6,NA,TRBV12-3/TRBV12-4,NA,TGTGCCAGCAGTTTAGAAGTAGGTTCACCCCTCCACTTT,CASSLEVGSPLHF
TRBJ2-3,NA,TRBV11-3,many,TGTGCCAGCAGCCCGTCCGGGTCGTATTCCACAGATACGCAGTATTTT,CASSPSGSYSTDTQYF
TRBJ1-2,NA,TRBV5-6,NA,TGTGCCAGCAGCCTTCCTGGGCATAGCTATGGCTACACCTTC,CASSLPGHSYGYTF
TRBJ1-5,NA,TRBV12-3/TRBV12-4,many,TGTGCCAGCAGTTTGGACAGAGGTGGGCAGCCCCAGCATTTT,CASSLDRGGQPQHF
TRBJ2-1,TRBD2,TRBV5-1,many,TGCGCCAGCAGCTTGGTGGTTAGCGGGATCCGCAATGAGCAGTTCTTC,CASSLVVSGIRNEQFF
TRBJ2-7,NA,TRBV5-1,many,TGCGCCAGCAGTTTCGAAGGTGGCGAGCAGTACTTC,CASSFEGGEQYF
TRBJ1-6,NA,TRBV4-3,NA,TGCGCCAGCAGCCAAGATCTCAGGAATAATTCACCCCTCCACTTT,CASSQDLRNNSPLHF
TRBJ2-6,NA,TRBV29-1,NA,TGCAGCGTGGGGCGAGACGCCCGGAACGGCCTGACTTTC,CSVGRDARNGLTF
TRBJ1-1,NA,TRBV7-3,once,TGTGCCAGCAGCAGACAGGCCAACACTGAAGCTTTCTTT,CASSRQANTEAFF
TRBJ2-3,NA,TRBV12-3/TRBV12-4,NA,TGTGCCAGCACGAATTGGGGTAGCACAGATACGCAGTATTTT,CASTNWGSTDTQYF
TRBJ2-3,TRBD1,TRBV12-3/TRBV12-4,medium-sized,TGTGCCAGCAGTCTGGACAGGGGGCGCACAGATACGCAGTATTTT,CASSLDRGRTDTQYF
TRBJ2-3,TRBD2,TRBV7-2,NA,TGTGCCAGCAGCTCCGGACTAGCGGGAGGGACAGATACGCAGTATTTT,CASSSGLAGGTDTQYF
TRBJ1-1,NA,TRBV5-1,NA,TGCGCCAGCAGCTTGGTCTACCAAAGGGGAGTAATCGAGGGAGTCATGAACACTGAAGCTTTCTTT,CASSLVYQRGVIEGVMNTEAFF
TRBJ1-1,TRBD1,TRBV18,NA,TGTGCCAGCTCACCACCGTTTGACAGGGCGAACACTGAAGCTTTCTTT,CASSPPFDRANTEAFF
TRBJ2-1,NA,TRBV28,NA,TGTGCCAGCAGTGACGATAGCCAGGGGCTCCTCTACAATGAGCAGTTCTTC,CASSDDSQGLLYNEQFF
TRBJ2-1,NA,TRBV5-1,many,TGCGCCAGCAGCTTGCAAAATGAGCAGTTCTTC,CASSLQNEQFF
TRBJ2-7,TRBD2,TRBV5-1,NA,TGCGCCAGCAGCTTTTACGCGGGAGCGGACGAGCAGTACTTC,CASSFYAGADEQYF
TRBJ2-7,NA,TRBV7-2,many,TGTGCCAGCAGCTTAGTGGGACTCCCCTCCGAGCAGTACTTC,CASSLVGLPSEQYF
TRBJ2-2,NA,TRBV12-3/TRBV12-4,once,TGTGCCAGCAGTTTGGGGAACGCGAACACCGGGGAGCTGTTTTTT,CASSLGNANTGELFF
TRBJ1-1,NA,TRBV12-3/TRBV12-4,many,TGTGCCAGCAGTTTTTGGCCCACTTCATCCAACACTGAAGCTTTCTTT,CASSFWPTSSNTEAFF
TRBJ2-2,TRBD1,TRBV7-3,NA,TGTGCCAGCAGCCCTTGGACAGGGGGCGCTTTCGGGGAGCTGTTTTTT,CASSPWTGGAFGELFF
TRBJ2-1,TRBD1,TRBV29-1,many,TGCAGCGTTTCAACCGGGACAGGGGACTACAATGAGCAGTTCTTC,CSVSTGTGDYNEQFF
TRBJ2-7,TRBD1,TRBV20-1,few,TGCAGTGCTAGCGCGGCCGGGACAGGAATGTACGAGCAGTACTTC,CSASAAGTGMYEQYF
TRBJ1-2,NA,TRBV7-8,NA,TGTGCCAGCAGCAAAGGGATTCCCCCGACTCTTTTTTATGGCTACACCTTC,CASSKGIPPTLFYGYTF
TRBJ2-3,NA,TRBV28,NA,TGTGCCAGCAGTTTACCCTGGGGCACAGATACGCAGTATTTT,CASSLPWGTDTQYF
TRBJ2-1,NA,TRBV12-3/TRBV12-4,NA,TGTGCCAGCAGCCCGCAGGGACTTGGCGATGACCAGTTCTTC,CASSPQGLGDDQFF
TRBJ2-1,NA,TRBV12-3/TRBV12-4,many,TGTGCCAGCAGTTTCAGGGGGGGGTTCTACAATGAGCAGTTCTTC,CASSFRGGFYNEQFF
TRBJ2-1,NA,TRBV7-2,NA,TGTGCCAGCAGCTCCCAGTATCAGCAGTTCTTC,CASSSQYQQFF